Following are 20 T cell receptor beta chains from one sample sequenced in a study of blood T cell dynamics during melanoma immunotherapy (TCRdb year 2020). The library relied on the immunoSEQ multiplex PCR assay. Imported from immuneACCESS, the table was reduced by TCRdb to in-frame sequences with V and J called. These copies leave out some clones; in studies compared against another copy, an unresolved V gene accounts for under half, and the cause of the remainder is not known. This sample comprises approximately 10,000 clones, 85% to 90% of them detected only once. Of the sample, approximately 9.8% is held by the ten largest clones. The time point label of this sample denotes: pre-treatment baseline. The sequenced sample was blood, obtained from a patient treated with checkpoint blockade. Receptors were obtained from a human donor with melanoma.

The chain joins TRBV11-2 to TRBJ2-6; 8 bases fit TRBD1. The CDR3 loop spans 19 amino acids. Germline-derived CDR1 and CDR2 are SGHAT and FQNNGV. V shed 0 bases, J shed 3 bases, and the junction held 10 bases outside the gene matches. The CDR3 DNA is TGTGCCAGCAGCTTAGAGGCGGGACAGGCCTTGGATGGGGCCAACGTCCTGACTTTC. Encoded protein: CASSLEAGQALDGANVLTF.

The chain couples TRBV5-1 to TRBJ2-3; D ambiguous. The V gene lost 5 bases and the J gene lost 0 bases, with 10 bases spanning the gap. This CDR3 region has 14 residues. CDR1 is SGHRS and CDR2 is YFSETQ in the germline V gene. CDR3 amino acids: CASSPRTSTDTQYF. The CDR3 DNA follows: TGCGCCAGCAGTCCTAGGACCAGCACAGATACGCAGTATTTT.

The table lists this clone with a count of one. This chain connects TRBV11-2 to TRBJ2-5; TRBD1 aligns across 7 bases. Germline trimming cut 3 bases from V and 1 base from J; bases unmatched to any gene: 5. CDR3 size: 15 residues. Germline lookup yields CDR1 SGHAT and CDR2 FQNNGV. The CDR3 DNA reads TGTGCCAGCAGCTTTGGTACAGGGGCCCAAGAGACCCAGTACTTC. Translation: CASSFGTGAQETQYF.

This clone has just one count. This chain uses TRBV10-3 with TRBJ2-3; D gene uncertain. Per the germline V gene, CDR1 is ENHRY and CDR2 is SYGVKD. V lost 3 bases, J lost 0 bases, and 10 bases lay in between. There are 15 residues in the CDR3. The CDR3 nucleotides are TGTGCCATCAGTGACGCAACTAAGAGCACAGATACGCAGTATTTT. As protein: CAISDATKSTDTQYF.

In this sample, this clone is large (0.1 to 1%). At the DNA level, this CDR3 is encoded by other sequences in the same sample as well. J is TRBJ2-1 and V is TRBV11-2; TRBD1 matches 11 bases. Germline V gene sequence: CDR1 SGHAT, CDR2 FQNNGV. The CDR3 has 18 residues. Trimming at V came to 1 base and at J to 0 bases, leaving 5 bases not matched to a gene. This CDR3 is CASSLVFGTGGSYNEQFF. For the CDR3, the DNA is TGTGCCAGCAGCTTAGTTTTCGGGACAGGGGGCTCCTACAATGAGCAGTTCTTC.

This chain joins TRBV11-2 and TRBJ1-1, with 8 positions matching TRBD1. This CDR3 comprises 17 residues. Germline V gene sequence: CDR1 SGHAT, CDR2 FQNNGV. The V and J ends lost 1 base and 2 bases, in that order; junction bases with no gene match: 9. The CDR3 protein is CASSLGGTGPFNTEAFF. The DNA of the CDR3 is TGTGCCAGCAGCTTAGGGGGGACAGGCCCTTTTAACACTGAAGCTTTCTTT.

A few counts support this clone. The chain couples TRBV19 to TRBJ1-1; TRBD1 might be the D (5 bases). The CDR3 is 14 amino acids. V lost 2 bases and J 0 bases, leaving 7 bases between the germline ends. Germline CDR1 reads LNHDA; CDR2 reads SQIVND (reference sequence). CDR3 coding DNA: TGTGCCAGTAGTATATGGGGCCTGAACACTGAAGCTTTCTTT. Translated: CASSIWGLNTEAFF.

V is TRBV6-4 and J is TRBJ1-1; TRBD1 agrees at 7 bases. The junction had 4 bases not matched to a gene; V was cut back by 6 bases and J by 0 bases. Looked up from germline, CDR1 is MRHNA and CDR2 is SNTAGT. The CDR3 extends over 14 amino acids. The CDR3 region is CASRPDRVNTEAFF. As DNA, the CDR3 is TGTGCCAGCAGACCCGACAGGGTGAACACTGAAGCTTTCTTT.

The rearrangement joins TRBV4-1 to TRBJ1-2; tentatively, D is TRBD1 (5 bases). Per germline, CDR1 MGHRA and CDR2 YSYEKL. V was pared by 3 bases and J by 2 bases, with 13 bases between. The CDR3 sequence is 15 residues long. CDR3 coding DNA: TGCGCCAGCAGCCAGGTGGAACAGGCCAACTATGGCTACACCTTC. Translation gives CASSQVEQANYGYTF.

V and J are TRBV5-6 and TRBJ2-1; D gene uncertain. The CDR3 length is 18 residues. Looked up from germline, CDR1 is SGHDT and CDR2 is YYEEEE. Deletions cut 1 base from V and 0 bases from J, with 17 bases between. CDR3 nucleotides: TGTGCCAGCAGCTTGAAAAATATTGGCAGCCTCTCCTACAATGAGCAGTTCTTC. Translated, it gives CASSLKNIGSLSYNEQFF.

CDR3 amino acids: CASSAGDRGLQYF. The CDR3 DNA reads TGTGCCAGCAGCGCCGGGGACAGGGGGTTACAGTACTTC. This chain links TRBV11-2 with TRBJ2-7; 11 bases match TRBD1. The germline V gene has CDR1 SGHAT and CDR2 FQNNGV. This CDR3 is built from 13 residues. With 5 bases clipped from V and 10 bases from J, the junction kept 7 bases outside the gene matches.

The V call is TRBV5-1, the J call TRBJ2-5; D may correspond to TRBD1 or TRBD2 (5 bases each). The CDR3 totals 16 residues. Trimming left V 2 bases short and J 1 base short, with 15 bases between. Per the germline V gene, CDR1 is SGHRS and CDR2 is YFSETQ. The CDR3 bases are TGCGCCAGCAGCTTCCAGGGTGGGGGTGCCCAAGAGACCCAGTACTTC. It is translated as CASSFQGGGAQETQYF.

This rearrangement joins TRBV6-6 to TRBJ2-7, with 7 bases lining up with TRBD1. The germline V gene has CDR1 MNHNY and CDR2 SVGAGI (reference sequence). The J segment lost 0 bases and the V segment lost 4 bases, leaving 6 bases of the junction unmatched. The CDR3 covers 15 residues. CDR3 DNA sequence: TGTGCCAGCAGTTCACAGGGGATCCCCTCCTACGAGCAGTACTTC. Its protein is CASSSQGIPSYEQYF.

J is TRBJ1-1 and V is TRBV19; possible D gene TRBD1, 6 bases. Deletions cut 8 bases from V and 4 bases from J, with 20 bases between. The CDR3 sequence is 15 residues long. Germline CDR1 LNHDA, CDR2 SQIVND (reference sequence). In DNA, the CDR3 is TGTGCCAGTCTCCCAACGGCGGGGGGGCGCACTGAAGCTTTCTTT. It is translated as CASLPTAGGRTEAFF.

This chain joins TRBV2 and TRBJ2-5; TRBD2 aligns across 14 bases. V shed 4 bases and J 5 bases; nucleotides not matched to a gene: 6. This CDR3 comprises 16 residues. CDR1 is SNHLY and CDR2 is FYNNEI in the germline V gene. The CDR3 coding sequence is TGTGCCAGCAGTGCCGGACTAGCGGGGGGCAGGGAGACCCAGTACTTC. It codes for CASSAGLAGGRETQYF.

V is TRBV18 and J is TRBJ1-3; TRBD1 matches 7 bases. CDR1 KGHSH and CDR2 LQKENI come from the germline V gene. The CDR3 spans 14 residues. The trim removed 3 bases at V and 2 bases at J, leaving 1 base unmatched. The CDR3 reads CASSPGTAGNTIYF. CDR3 in DNA: TGTGCCAGCTCACCCGGGACAGCTGGAAACACCATATATTTT.

The rearrangement links TRBV4-2 to TRBJ1-1, with D maybe TRBD1 (5 bases). The CDR3 totals 15 residues. The V gene's germline CDR1 is LGHNA and CDR2 YNFKEQ. V gave up 0 bases and J gave up 0 bases, with 8 bases separating them. The CDR3: CASSQEVGLNTEAFF. The CDR3 DNA is TGTGCCAGCAGCCAAGAGGTGGGGCTGAACACTGAAGCTTTCTTT.

The rearrangement joins TRBV28 to TRBJ1-6; D is unresolved. CDR1 is MDHEN and CDR2 is SYDVKM in the germline V gene. The V and J ends lost 8 bases and 10 bases respectively, with 21 bases between them. The CDR3 is 15 residues long. CDR3 residues: CASGNGPPFDSPLHF. The CDR3 nucleotides are TGTGCCAGCGGTAACGGACCTCCTTTTGACTCACCCCTCCACTTT.

The chain joins TRBV11-2 to TRBJ1-1; no reliable D call. Trimming stripped 0 bases from V and 1 base from J, with 9 bases between. CDR3 size: 15 residues. Per the germline V gene, CDR1 is SGHAT and CDR2 is FQNNGV. The DNA of the CDR3 is TGTGCCAGCAGCTTAGAGCGCACTCAGAACACTGAAGCTTTCTTT. It yields the protein CASSLERTQNTEAFF.

This rearrangement joins TRBV7-9 to TRBJ1-3; the match to TRBD1 covers 10 bases. Germline CDR1 reads SEHNR; CDR2 reads FQNEAQ (reference sequence). V trimming: 8 bases; J trimming: 4 bases; junction bases outside the gene matches: 8. The CDR3 covers 15 residues. CDR3 DNA: TGTGCCAGCGGGACAGGGGTAAACAGGGGAAACACCATATATTTT. Amino acid sequence: CASGTGVNRGNTIYF.